Below are 21 T cell receptor beta chains sequenced from a single sample in a study of blood T cell repertoires in COVID-19. Sequenced by immunoSEQ multiplex PCR; TCRdb stores in-frame clones only, minus some. The sample contains under 350,000 clones, approximately 86% of which appear only once. Sequencing input: peripheral blood. The receptors were gathered from a man aged 65 to 79 with acute or convalescent COVID-19.

This chain links TRBV30 with TRBJ2-3, with 10 bases fitting TRBD2. CDR1 is GTSNPN, CDR2 SVGIG, per germline (reference sequence). The CDR3 covers 15 residues. The V segment lost 0 bases and the J segment 5 bases; nucleotides outside the gene matches: 5. In DNA form, the CDR3 reads TGTGCCTGGAGTGTACGTGCTAGCGGGGGAGATACGCAGTATTTT. This sequence encodes CAWSVRASGGDTQYF.

This sequence joins TRBV7-2 and TRBJ1-6; D is possibly TRBD1 (5 bases). Germline CDR1 SGHTA, CDR2 FQGNSA. Between the trimmed V and J ends, which lost 5 bases and 6 bases, there was a span of 11 bases. The length of the CDR3 is 14 residues. CDR3 coding DNA: TGTGCCAGCAGCGTTTTCAGGGTTAATTCACCCCTCCACTTT. Translated: CASSVFRVNSPLHF.

The J gene is TRBJ1-3, the V gene TRBV2; D remains ambiguous. Germline V CDR1 and CDR2: SNHLY, FYNNEI. The CDR3 loop spans 15 amino acids. Trimming shortened V by 6 bases and J by 4 bases, and 16 bases separated the two germline ends. The CDR3 nucleotides read TGTGCCAGCAGCAAAAGGGAGGGAACAGGAAACACCATATATTTT. Amino acid sequence: CASSKREGTGNTIYF.

This rearrangement joins TRBV2 to TRBJ2-4; D call uncertain. V was shortened by 6 bases and J by 0 bases, with 12 bases between the two germline ends. Germline V gives CDR1 SNHLY, CDR2 FYNNEI. The CDR3 totals 15 residues. The CDR3 region is CASRADLLAKNIQYF. In DNA form, the CDR3 reads TGTGCCAGCAGAGCTGACTTGCTAGCCAAAAACATTCAGTACTTC.

This chain uses TRBV9 with TRBJ2-2, with 12 bases identical to TRBD2. The ends lost 4 bases at V and 1 base at J; junction bases unmatched: 5. CDR1 is SGDLS and CDR2 is YYNGEE in the germline V gene. The CDR3 spans 17 residues. The CDR3 sequence is CASSPTSGGLNTGELFF. CDR3 DNA sequence: TGTGCCAGCAGCCCGACTAGCGGGGGTCTGAACACCGGGGAGCTGTTTTTT.

The chain uses TRBV5-1 and TRBJ2-1, with a weak D call TRBD2 (5 bases). Germline CDR1 reads SGHRS; CDR2 reads YFSETQ. The CDR3 is 14 amino acids. V was trimmed by 0 bases and J by 4 bases, leaving 8 bases between them. CDR3 residues: CASSLEPGYNEQFF. In DNA form, the CDR3 reads TGCGCCAGCAGCTTGGAGCCGGGGTACAATGAGCAGTTCTTC.

CDR3 nucleotides: TGTGCCAGCAGCTTAAATACAGGGGGCACTGAAGCTTTCTTT. This translates into CASSLNTGGTEAFF. The chain joins TRBV7-2 to TRBJ1-1, with 8 nucleotides matching TRBD1. The germline CDR1 and CDR2 sequences are SGHTA and FQGNSA. This CDR3 region has 14 residues. Losses at the gene ends were 2 bases for V and 4 bases for J; bases not matched to a gene: 3.

The chain couples TRBV7-2 to TRBJ2-7, with 7 bases fitting TRBD1. In germline, CDR1 is SGHTA, CDR2 FQGNSA. The CDR3 runs 14 residues. J lost 2 bases, V lost 5 bases, and 6 bases had no gene match. CDR3 sequence: CASSPRTGAYEQYF. Written as DNA, the CDR3 is TGTGCCAGCAGCCCCCGGACAGGAGCCTACGAGCAGTACTTC. Full variable domain (rest looked up from reference TRBV7-2 and TRBJ2-7): GAGVSQSPSNKVTEKGKDVELRCDPISGHTALYWYRQSLGQGLEFLIYFQGNSAPDKSGLPSDRFSAERTGGSVSTLTIQRTQQEDSAVYLCASSPRTGAYEQYFGPGTRLTVT.

The CDR3 sequence: CASSYSWGGGTIYF. The CDR3, as DNA: TGTGCCAGCAGTTACTCGTGGGGGGGAGGCACCATATATTTT. This sequence joins TRBV6-6 and TRBJ1-3, with D perhaps TRBD1 (5 bases). V gave up 0 bases and J gave up 9 bases, with 12 bases separating them. In germline, CDR1 is MNHNY, CDR2 SVGAGI (reference sequence). The CDR3 extends over 14 amino acids.

As concerns this clone: The identical CDR3 is also encoded by other nucleotide sequences in the sample. V gene TRBV24-1 combines with J gene TRBJ1-5; D remains ambiguous. The germline V gene encodes CDR1 KGHDR and CDR2 SFDVKD. CDR3 length: 13 residues. V dropped 5 bases and J dropped 4 bases, with 8 bases sitting between them. As DNA, the CDR3 is TGTGCCACCAGTGTAACGGGAAATCAGCCCCAGCATTTT. Encoded protein: CATSVTGNQPQHF.

The rearrangement uses TRBV7-2 and TRBJ2-1; weak D call: TRBD2 (6 bases). The CDR3 sequence is 15 residues long. Germline V gives CDR1 SGHTA, CDR2 FQGNSA. Trimming pared 5 bases from V and 0 bases from J, leaving 11 bases between. The CDR3 sequence is CASSEQGGSYNEQFF. CDR3 coding DNA: TGTGCCAGCAGCGAGCAGGGAGGCTCCTACAATGAGCAGTTCTTC.

This chain uses TRBV6-5 with TRBJ1-1; D remains unclear. The CDR3 length is 14 residues. Trimming removed 6 bases from V and 5 bases from J, with 16 bases in between. Germline V CDR1 and CDR2: MNHEY, SVGAGI. The CDR3, as DNA: TGTGCCAGCAGCGGCGGACTATTGGGGACTGAAGCTTTCTTT. It codes for CASSGGLLGTEAFF.

This sequence joins TRBV2 and TRBJ2-1; 8 bases align to TRBD1. This CDR3 has 12 residues. Trimming at V came to 6 bases and at J to 11 bases, leaving 6 bases not matched to a gene. Germline assignment: CDR1 SNHLY and CDR2 FYNNEI. The CDR3 nucleotides read TGTGCCAGCAGGGCCGACAGGGGACAGCAGTTCTTC. Amino acid sequence: CASRADRGQQFF.

The chain carries TRBV19 and TRBJ2-1; 12 positions match TRBD2. The V gene's germline CDR1 is LNHDA and CDR2 SQIVND (reference sequence). V shed 4 bases, J shed 5 bases, and the junction held 3 bases outside the gene matches. There are 15 residues in the CDR3. The CDR3 reads CASSNLAGGNNEQFF. For the CDR3, the DNA is TGTGCCAGTAGTAATCTAGCGGGAGGGAACAATGAGCAGTTCTTC.

This clone was recorded once. The rearrangement joins TRBV19 to TRBJ2-1; D may be TRBD2 (5 bases). The CDR3 covers 13 residues. CDR1 and CDR2 from the germline V gene are LNHDA and SQIVND (reference sequence). Trimming stripped 5 bases from V and 4 bases from J, with 9 bases between. CDR3 nucleotide sequence: TGTGCCAGTAGTGGAGGACTTTACAATGAGCAGTTCTTC. It encodes CASSGGLYNEQFF.

This rearrangement joins TRBV6-5 to TRBJ1-5; 11 nucleotides line up with TRBD1. Germline V CDR1 and CDR2: MNHEY, SVGAGI. V was clipped by 4 bases and J by 8 bases; unmatched bases: 7. The CDR3 is made up of 15 amino acids. The CDR3 bases are TGTGCCAGCAGTTTGGACAGGGGGCTGGGTAAGCCCCAGCATTTT. It is translated as CASSLDRGLGKPQHF.

The V call is TRBV5-4, the J call TRBJ1-2; the D is unclear. CDR1 and CDR2 from the germline V gene are SGHNT and YYREEE (reference sequence). V lost 0 bases, J lost 6 bases, and 9 bases lay in between. The CDR3 consists of 13 residues. The DNA for the CDR3 is TGTGCCAGCAGCTTGGTAGGAGGGAATGGCTACACCTTC. This encodes CASSLVGGNGYTF.

V gene TRBV28 combines with J gene TRBJ1-5; D uncertain. The CDR3 totals 13 residues. Germline V gene lookup returns CDR1 MDHEN and CDR2 SYDVKM. V shed 8 bases and J shed 5 bases, with 13 bases lying between them. CDR3 sequence: CASSSRGYQPQHF. In DNA form, the CDR3 reads TGTGCCAGCTCATCAAGAGGGTATCAGCCCCAGCATTTT. Combining the CDR3 with reference TRBV28 and TRBJ1-5 gives the whole variable domain DVKVTQSSRYLVKRTGEKVFLECVQDMDHENMFWYRQDPGLGLRLIYFSYDVKMKEKGDIPEGYSVSREKKERFSLILESASTNQTSMYLCASSSRGYQPQHFGDGTRLSIL.

This chain links TRBV5-4 with TRBJ1-2, with TRBD1 matching 9 bases. Per the germline V gene, CDR1 is SGHNT and CDR2 is YYREEE (reference sequence). V lost 2 bases and J lost 2; bases outside the gene matches: 1. The CDR3 is 14 residues long. Here the CDR3 reads CASSFGTGNYGYTF. DNA of the CDR3: TGTGCCAGCAGCTTCGGGACAGGGAACTATGGCTACACCTTC.

The chain carries TRBV6-5 and TRBJ1-5; TRBD1 might be the D (6 bases). The V end was cut by 6 bases, the J end by 0 bases, with 12 bases between. The CDR3 covers 15 residues. Germline V CDR1 and CDR2: MNHEY, SVGAGI. CDR3 sequence reads: CASRFTGNSNQPQHF. In nucleotides, the CDR3 is TGTGCCAGCAGGTTCACAGGGAATAGCAATCAGCCCCAGCATTTT.

The chain employs TRBV11-2 and TRBJ2-1, with 8 bases lining up with TRBD2. In germline, CDR1 is SGHAT, CDR2 FQNNGV. Germline trimming cut 1 base from V and 8 bases from J; bases unmatched to any gene: 4. This CDR3 is 14 amino acids long. As DNA, the CDR3 is TGTGCCAGCAGCTTAGGTCAACTAGCGGATGAGCAGTTCTTC. Protein product: CASSLGQLADEQFF.